This T cell receptor (beta chain) was sequenced during a study of cytomegalovirus exposure and HLA in healthy donors. Background on the study: A prior analysis found more than 90 million unique TCR beta sequences from some 200 million T cells.

The germline V and J ends were trimmed by 5 bases and 4 bases, with 12 bases remaining between them. Germline V gene data show CDR1 as SEHNR and CDR2 as FQNEAQ (reference sequence). CDR3 length equals 13 residues. PCR used 60 Vbeta primers and 13 Jbeta primers. Produced via immunoSEQ multiplex PCR; TCRdb's table is partial and in-frame only. The data show approximately 90,000 clones, roughly 79% seen once. This clone was picked up a small number of times. Its antigen is currently unknown. Regarding the study as a whole: Most observed TCR sequences were rare, whereas some public TCRs were detected in many donors.

V gene TRBV7-9 combines with J gene TRBJ2-7; TRBD1 might be the D (5 bases). Sequencing was performed on PBMCs. This receptor was obtained from a woman in her 40s in good health and CMV-seronegative. CDR3 sequence (DNA): TGTGCCAGCAGCCCTAAGGGGTATTACGAGCAGTACTTC. As protein: CASSPKGYYEQYF.